These 24 T cell receptor beta chains came from one sample sequenced in a study of OX40 agonist ivuxolimab in advanced cancers. Produced via immunoSEQ multiplex PCR; TCRdb's table is partial and in-frame only. The sample has 95,000 to 100,000 clones, about 86% seen once. The input for sequencing was CD4+ or CD8+ T cells sorted from blood, taken in a trial of the OX40 agonist ivuxolimab. The receptors were sampled from an adult with an advanced solid tumor such as melanoma, head and neck, liver or kidney cancer.

The chain combines TRBV7-2 with TRBJ1-2; TRBD1 is a possible D gene (5 bases). Germline lookup yields CDR1 SGHTA and CDR2 FQGNSA. The length of the CDR3 is 17 residues. V was trimmed by 0 bases and J by 0 bases, leaving 14 bases between them. The CDR3 sequence is CASSLALAGRANYGYTF. In nucleotides, the CDR3 is TGTGCCAGCAGCTTAGCGCTGGCGGGACGAGCTAACTATGGCTACACCTTC.

This clone was seen a single time. The chain is built from TRBV6-1 and TRBJ2-7; 8 bases align to TRBD1. Germline loops: CDR1 MNHNS, CDR2 SASEGT. Trimming took 1 base from V and 3 from J; bases not matched to a gene: 5. The CDR3 contains 15 residues. The CDR3 nucleotides are TGTGCCAGCAGTGAAGGAGACAGGGGAATCTACGAGCAGTACTTC. Its translation: CASSEGDRGIYEQYF.

This clone was seen a single time. The chain couples TRBV6-1 to TRBJ2-1; 8 bases line up with TRBD1. The CDR3 is 15 residues long. With 7 bases clipped from V and 9 bases from J, the junction kept 14 bases outside the gene matches. In germline, CDR1 is MNHNS, CDR2 SASEGT. CDR3 sequence reads: CASTRGQAGLVEQFF. Written as DNA, the CDR3 is TGTGCCAGCACCCGGGGACAGGCGGGGCTTGTTGAGCAGTTCTTC.

This sequence joins TRBV18 and TRBJ2-7, with D possibly TRBD1 on 6 matching bases. The CDR3 is made up of 13 amino acids. Germline CDR1 KGHSH, CDR2 LQKENI. V lost 1 base and J 4 bases, leaving 8 bases between the germline ends. The CDR3 bases are TGTGCCAGCTCACCACGGACAGAATACGAGCAGTACTTC. As protein: CASSPRTEYEQYF.

This clone has just one count. The rearrangement joins TRBV5-6 to TRBJ1-1; TRBD1 matches at 9 bases. V gave up 3 bases and J gave up 4 bases; unmatched junction bases: 7. CDR1 is SGHDT, CDR2 YYEEEE, per germline. The CDR3 has 15 amino acids. The CDR3 nucleotides read TGTGCCAGCAGCTCGGGACAGGGAGGTGTCACTGAAGCTTTCTTT. It yields the protein CASSSGQGGVTEAFF. The variable domain in full, completed from reference TRBV5-6 and TRBJ1-1, reads DAGVTQSPTHLIKTRGQQVTLRCSPKSGHDTVSWYQQALGQGPQFIFQYYEEEERQRGNFPDRFSGHQFPNYSSELNVNALLLGDSALYLCASSSGQGGVTEAFFGQGTRLTVV.

CDR3: CASSSGGNSPLHF. The DNA for the CDR3 is TGCGCCAGCTCCTCCGGTGGTAATTCACCCCTCCACTTT. The V gene is TRBV5-1, the J gene TRBJ1-6; no firm D call. CDR1 and CDR2 from the germline V gene are SGHRS and YFSETQ. This CDR3 comprises 13 residues. Trimming shortened V by 7 bases and J by 6 bases, and 11 bases separated the two germline ends.

This clone was observed a few times. The genes are TRBV18 and TRBJ1-1; tentative D call: TRBD1 (6 bases). Trimming took 6 bases from V and 2 from J, leaving 13 bases between them. The CDR3 covers 14 residues. Germline V gene data show CDR1 as KGHSH and CDR2 as LQKENI. The CDR3 spells CASSPDRLNTEAFF. CDR3 coding DNA: TGTGCCAGCTCCCCGGACAGACTAAACACTGAAGCTTTCTTT.

The chain is built from TRBV13 and TRBJ2-1, with 10 bases identical to TRBD2. Germline V lookup: CDR1 PRHDT, CDR2 FYEKMQ (reference sequence). The CDR3 is 16 amino acids. The J segment lost 7 bases and the V segment lost 5 bases, leaving 11 bases of the junction unmatched. CDR3: CASSVELAGLNNEQFF. CDR3 nucleotide sequence: TGTGCCAGCAGCGTAGAACTAGCGGGACTAAATAATGAGCAGTTCTTC.

This chain connects TRBV7-2 to TRBJ1-4; TRBD1 agrees at 11 bases. With 0 bases clipped from V and 7 bases from J, the junction kept 7 bases outside the gene matches. CDR1 and CDR2 (germline): SGHTA, FQGNSA. The CDR3 has 17 amino acids. The CDR3 reads CASSLAGQGAYVEKLFF. The DNA for the CDR3 is TGTGCCAGCAGCTTAGCCGGACAGGGGGCTTACGTTGAAAAACTGTTTTTT. The complete variable domain, with remaining parts taken from reference TRBV7-2 and TRBJ1-4, reads GAGVSQSPSNKVTEKGKDVELRCDPISGHTALYWYRQSLGQGLEFLIYFQGNSAPDKSGLPSDRFSAERTGGSVSTLTIQRTQQEDSAVYLCASSLAGQGAYVEKLFFGSGTQLSVL.

The chain recombines TRBV6-5 with TRBJ2-2, with 9 bases fitting TRBD1. Germline V gene sequence: CDR1 MNHEY, CDR2 SVGAGI. The junction had 6 bases not matched to a gene; V was cut back by 6 bases and J by 4 bases. The CDR3 is made up of 15 amino acids. Here the CDR3 DNA reads TGTGCCAGCAGCTTACAGGGGGCGGTCACCGGGGAGCTGTTTTTT. This sequence encodes CASSLQGAVTGELFF.

V and J are TRBV5-1 and TRBJ1-4, with D unresolved. With 2 bases removed from V and 4 bases from J, the gap between germline ends came to 6 bases. The CDR3 runs to 13 residues. CDR1 SGHRS and CDR2 YFSETQ come from the germline V gene. The CDR3 DNA sequence: TGCGCCAGCAGCTTAGGAGTTAATGAAAAACTGTTTTTT. It encodes CASSLGVNEKLFF.

The chain has TRBV2 and TRBJ2-1; D is unresolved. The CDR3 is 13 residues long. Germline CDR1 is SNHLY and CDR2 is FYNNEI. Trimming cost V 7 bases and J 1 base, with 8 bases left between them. The CDR3 sequence is CASNRESYNEQFF. The CDR3 DNA follows: TGTGCCAGCAACCGTGAGTCCTACAATGAGCAGTTCTTC.

The V gene is TRBV7-9, the J gene TRBJ1-2; TRBD1 aligns across 9 bases. The length of the CDR3 is 18 residues. Germline CDR1 and CDR2: SEHNR and FQNEAQ (reference sequence). V trimming: 8 bases; J trimming: 4 bases; junction bases outside the gene matches: 20. CDR3 amino acids: CASFGPNQPGQGVYGYTF. CDR3 bases: TGTGCCAGCTTTGGGCCCAATCAACCGGGACAGGGCGTCTATGGCTACACCTTC.

The gene calls are TRBV7-2 and TRBJ2-1; 8 bases agree with TRBD2. Germline CDR1 is SGHTA and CDR2 is FQGNSA. The CDR3 sequence is 14 residues long. J lost 3 bases, V lost 10 bases, and 8 bases had no gene match. The DNA for the CDR3 is TGTGCCATAGTAGCGGGATTGGGCTACAATGAGCAGTTCTTC. It codes for CAIVAGLGYNEQFF.

CDR3 nucleotides: TGTGCCAGCAGTGCTGTAAGGGCCCAAGAGACCCAGTACTTC. This codes for CASSAVRAQETQYF. The gene calls are TRBV6-1 and TRBJ2-5; D uncertain. This CDR3 is built from 14 residues. Per the germline V gene, CDR1 is MNHNS and CDR2 is SASEGT. Between the trimmed V and J ends, which lost 4 bases and 1 base, there was a span of 10 bases.

The chain uses TRBV6-1 and TRBJ2-3; the D call may be TRBD1 or TRBD2 (5 bases each). The CDR3 runs 13 residues. Germline assignment: CDR1 MNHNS and CDR2 SASEGT. V lost 7 bases to trimming and J lost 2 bases, with 10 bases between them. This CDR3 is CASMAGTTDTQYF. CDR3 nucleotide sequence: TGTGCCAGCATGGCAGGGACCACAGATACGCAGTATTTT.

The chain has TRBV4-3 and TRBJ2-7, with TRBD2 identical over 13 bases. V trimming: 4 bases; J trimming: 0 bases; junction bases outside the gene matches: 3. This CDR3 contains 16 residues. From germline, CDR1 is LGHNA and CDR2 YSLEER. The CDR3 loop is CASSRGLAGSSYEQYF. CDR3 DNA: TGCGCCAGCAGCCGGGGACTAGCGGGAAGCTCCTACGAGCAGTACTTC.

The rearrangement uses TRBV4-3 and TRBJ1-2; TRBD1 is a possible D gene (5 bases). The ends were cut back, 4 bases at V and 8 bases at J, with 17 bases in the middle. Per germline, CDR1 LGHNA and CDR2 YSLEER. The CDR3 runs 14 residues. Here the CDR3 reads CASSRDPGLYGYTF. DNA for the CDR3: TGCGCCAGCAGCCGAGACCCAGGGCTGTACGGCTACACCTTC.

This clone was counted once. V is TRBV9 and J is TRBJ2-6, with D tentatively TRBD2 (7 bases). The CDR3 loop spans 19 amino acids. The germline gives CDR1 SGDLS, CDR2 YYNGEE. V shed 4 bases and J shed 2 bases, with 22 bases lying between them. The CDR3, as DNA: TGTGCCAGCAGCCCGCCCCCCCTACAGGGAGGGACTGGGGCCAACGTCCTGACTTTC. Its protein is CASSPPPLQGGTGANVLTF. Looking up the rest from reference TRBV9 and TRBJ2-6 gives the full variable domain: DSGVTQTPKHLITATGQRVTLRCSPRSGDLSVYWYQQSLDQGLQFLIQYYNGEERAKGNILERFSAQQFPDLHSELNLSSLELGDSALYFCASSPPPLQGGTGANVLTFGAGSRLTVL.

The chain couples TRBV28 to TRBJ1-1; TRBD1 agrees at 9 bases. The CDR3 loop spans 15 amino acids. From germline, CDR1 is MDHEN and CDR2 SYDVKM. With V trimmed by 5 bases and J by 3 bases, 7 bases remained unmatched. The CDR3 region is CASSGAGQGYTEAFF. The DNA for the CDR3 is TGTGCCAGCAGTGGAGCGGGACAGGGATACACTGAAGCTTTCTTT.

The chain joins TRBV2 to TRBJ1-1, with 7 bases identical to TRBD1. The CDR3 contains 13 residues. Per the germline V gene, CDR1 is SNHLY and CDR2 is FYNNEI. Unmatched junction bases numbered 8, after V lost 8 bases and J lost 5 bases. CDR3 loop: CASGTGVGTEAFF. The CDR3, as DNA: TGTGCCAGCGGTACAGGGGTGGGAACTGAAGCTTTCTTT.

The chain uses TRBV7-3 and TRBJ2-1; D is unresolved. This CDR3 is built from 12 residues. Germline CDR1 SGHTA, CDR2 FQGTGA. The V and J ends lost 4 bases and 4 bases respectively, with 5 bases between them. DNA of the CDR3: TGTGCCAGCAGCTCGCCTTACAATGAGCAGTTCTTC. As protein: CASSSPYNEQFF. The variable domain in full, completed from reference TRBV7-3 and TRBJ2-1, reads GAGVSQTPSNKVTEKGKYVELRCDPISGHTALYWYRQSLGQGPEFLIYFQGTGAADDSGLPNDRFFAVRPEGSVSTLKIQRTERGDSAVYLCASSSPYNEQFFGPGTRLTVL.

A few counts support this clone. The chain employs TRBV13 and TRBJ2-1, with 7 nucleotides matching TRBD1. The CDR3 is 15 residues long. Germline trimming cut 7 bases from V and 5 bases from J; bases unmatched to any gene: 11. Germline-derived CDR1 and CDR2 are PRHDT and FYEKMQ (reference sequence). The CDR3 reads CASKPGQLRNNEQFF. Here the CDR3 DNA reads TGTGCCAGCAAACCGGGACAGCTTAGAAACAATGAGCAGTTCTTC.

The V and J genes are TRBV5-4 and TRBJ2-1; D not certain. Germline-derived CDR1 and CDR2 are SGHNT and YYREEE (reference sequence). CDR3 length: 14 residues. The ends were cut back, 4 bases at V and 0 bases at J, with 8 bases in the middle. The DNA for the CDR3 is TGTGCCAGCAGCGCGGACCCCTCCTACAATGAGCAGTTCTTC. Its translation is CASSADPSYNEQFF.